This T cell receptor (beta chain) is drawn from a study of T cell responses to AZD1222 COVID-19 vaccine. Study-wide points: Clonal diversity was possibly underestimated, and white British individuals and females predominated among donors. Just five or six AZD1222 recipients were seropositive at baseline. Among spike-specific TCRs, nearly half reportedly target unmutated variant regions. Only after the peak T cell response were repertoires sampled.

A note on this clone: Its antigen remains unidentified.

This table comes from immunoSEQ multiplex PCR, and its TCRdb copy is limited to in-frame clones, with some not included. The table lists about 150,000 clones, about nine tenths of them singletons. The CDR3 runs to 16 residues. Looked up from germline, CDR1 is MDHEN and CDR2 is SYDVKM. After removal of 5 bases from V and 5 bases from J, the junction contained 9 bases not matched to a gene. This sample comprised peripheral blood, obtained after recovery from COVID-19. The receptor's source is an adult who had recovered from COVID-19. The chain combines TRBV28 with TRBJ2-2; 9 positions match TRBD2. The CDR3 region is CASSPRLAGRTGELFF. CDR3 nucleotide sequence: TGTGCCAGCAGTCCCCGGCTAGCGGGAAGAACCGGGGAGCTGTTTTTT.